This TCR beta chain was obtained from a study of CXCR3-negative and CXCR3-positive naive CD8 T cells. Findings and limits, study-wide: CXCR3-expressing naive cells carried TRB CDR3s more hydrophobic than those of CXCR3-negative naive cells.

A CD45RO-CCR7+CD27+CD95- profile was what naive CD8+ T cells displayed. Germline V gene sequence: CDR1 SGHTA, CDR2 FQGNSA. The CDR3 is made up of 14 amino acids. The libraries of TRB cDNA were prepared using 5' RACE with UMI labels. From the 5' RACE reads, TCRdb lists one entry per CDR3 protein and no DNA. Its table lists some 54,000 distinct CDR3 sequences. Concerning this clonotype: The antigen remains unidentified.

The V call is TRBV7-2, the J call TRBJ2-2; with no DNA, the TCRdb D assignment of TRBD1 cannot be verified. Input material: naive CXCR3+ CD8+ T cells from blood. Subset denoted: CD45RO-CCR7+CD27+CD95- naive CD8+ T cells expressing CXCR3 (TNR3+). The receptor was derived from a human donor in good health. Some clones in this sample may be carry-over from other donors' samples. The chain's CDR3 is CASSTTGDPGELFF.